The 21 T cell receptor beta chains in this list originate from one sample, sequenced in a study of blood T cell repertoires in COVID-19. Repertoires were generated with immunoSEQ multiplex PCR, while TCRdb's copy carries only in-frame clones and drops some. The sample yields 200,000 to 300,000 clones, 90% seen once. Sequences were obtained from peripheral blood. Receptors were obtained from a woman aged 40 to 55 with acute or convalescent COVID-19.

This chain connects TRBV2 to TRBJ1-4, with 9 bases matching TRBD1. This CDR3 spans 14 amino acids. Germline trimming cut 8 bases from V and 1 base from J; bases unmatched to any gene: 2. CDR1 is SNHLY and CDR2 is FYNNEI in the germline V gene. The CDR3 DNA follows: TGTGCCAGCGGGGGACAGGGAACTAATGAAAAACTGTTTTTT. Residues: CASGGQGTNEKLFF.

The chain combines TRBV5-1 with TRBJ2-1; the match to TRBD1 covers 11 bases. Losses at the gene ends were 3 bases for V and 9 bases for J; bases not matched to a gene: 14. This CDR3 region has 17 residues. Per germline, CDR1 SGHRS and CDR2 YFSETQ. Here the CDR3 reads CASSSYTGTGGYAEQFF. In DNA form, the CDR3 reads TGCGCCAGCAGCTCCTATACCGGGACAGGGGGGTACGCTGAGCAGTTCTTC.

The rearrangement joins TRBV11-2 to TRBJ2-5, with D possibly TRBD2 on 6 matching bases. The CDR3 is 13 residues long. CDR1 SGHAT and CDR2 FQNNGV come from the germline V gene. V was pared by 8 bases and J by 5 bases, with 15 bases between. The CDR3 loop is CASRGTNGETQYF. CDR3 sequence (DNA): TGTGCCAGCCGGGGGACGAACGGGGAGACCCAGTACTTC.

V is TRBV7-6 and J is TRBJ2-1, with 8 positions matching TRBD1. Per germline, CDR1 SGHVS and CDR2 FNYEAQ. V was pared by 1 base and J by 7 bases, with 9 bases of the junction left unmatched. This CDR3 contains 16 residues. CDR3 DNA: TGTGCCAGCAGCTTAGATGCACAGGGGGTGACGAATGAGCAGTTCTTC. This codes for CASSLDAQGVTNEQFF.

This chain joins TRBV2 and TRBJ2-1; TRBD2 matches 9 bases. J was trimmed by 1 base and V by 1 base; bases with no gene match: 8. The germline V gene has CDR1 SNHLY and CDR2 FYNNEI. The CDR3 sequence is 18 residues long. Written as DNA, the CDR3 is TGTGCCAGCAGTGAAGACCTTAGCGGGGGCTTTTCCTACAATGAGCAGTTCTTC. Protein sequence: CASSEDLSGGFSYNEQFF. The full variable domain, in which reference TRBV2 and TRBJ2-1 provide the parts outside the CDR3, is EPEVTQTPSHQVTQMGQEVILRCVPISNHLYFYWYRQILGQKVEFLVSFYNNEISEKSEIFDDQFSVERPDGSNFTLKIRSTKLEDSAMYFCASSEDLSGGFSYNEQFFGPGTRLTVL.

The chain uses TRBV6-5 and TRBJ1-1, with 7 bases lining up with TRBD1. CDR1 and CDR2 (germline): MNHEY, SVGAGI. V gave up 6 bases and J gave up 6 bases; unmatched junction bases: 7. The CDR3 is 13 residues long. The CDR3 DNA is TGTGCCAGCAGCAGGGGACAGACCGCTGAAGCTTTCTTT. This translates into CASSRGQTAEAFF.

The gene calls are TRBV9 and TRBJ2-3, with a tentative D call TRBD2 (6 bases). Germline-derived CDR1 and CDR2 are SGDLS and YYNGEE. The CDR3 extends over 14 amino acids. V lost 3 bases and J 7 bases, leaving 15 bases between the germline ends. This CDR3 reads CASSGWGDGNTQYF. The CDR3 DNA reads as TGTGCCAGCAGCGGGTGGGGGGATGGAAATACGCAGTATTTT.

This chain joins TRBV7-2 and TRBJ1-1; 8 nucleotides match TRBD1. Germline V lookup: CDR1 SGHTA, CDR2 FQGNSA. V gave up 3 bases and J gave up 4 bases; unmatched junction bases: 10. The CDR3 spans 16 residues. CDR3 sequence reads: CASSLSLRTGGTEAFF. In DNA, the CDR3 is TGTGCCAGCAGCTTGAGCCTACGAACAGGGGGCACTGAAGCTTTCTTT.

This clone was recorded once. The rearrangement uses TRBV3-1 (or the pseudogene TRBV3-2) and TRBJ2-3, with 9 bases matching TRBD1. CDR1 and CDR2 (germline): LGHDT, YNNKEL (reference sequence). After removal of 3 bases from V and 5 bases from J, the junction contained 6 bases not matched to a gene. The CDR3 runs 15 residues. CDR3 bases: TGTGCCAGCAGCCATCCCCGGGACAGGGAAGATACGCAGTATTTT. This sequence encodes CASSHPRDREDTQYF.

This clone came up a few times. The rearrangement uses TRBV9 and TRBJ2-7; D might be TRBD2 (5 bases). CDR1 is SGDLS and CDR2 is YYNGEE in the germline V gene. The CDR3 is 14 amino acids. Trimming shortened V by 6 bases and J by 4 bases, and 17 bases separated the two germline ends. Here the CDR3 DNA reads TGTGCCAGCACCCGTTCTCGGGGTCCGTACGAGCAGTACGTC. Its protein is CASTRSRGPYEQYV.

The chain links TRBV24-1 to TRBJ1-2, with 7 bases lining up with TRBD1. Germline V CDR1 and CDR2: KGHDR, SFDVKD. CDR3 size: 12 residues. Unmatched junction bases numbered 9, after V lost 10 bases and J lost 8 bases. CDR3 sequence reads: CATSPQGGGYTF. CDR3 in DNA: TGTGCCACGAGTCCCCAGGGGGGCGGCTACACCTTC.

This chain connects TRBV3-1 (or the pseudogene TRBV3-2) to TRBJ1-2; TRBD1 matches 8 bases. This CDR3 is 15 amino acids long. Trimming took 1 base from V and 8 from J; bases not matched to a gene: 9. Germline CDR1 and CDR2: LGHDT and YNNKEL (reference sequence). Here the CDR3 reads CASSQVSRGLGGYTF. The CDR3 nucleotides are TGTGCCAGCAGCCAAGTAAGCAGGGGGCTAGGAGGCTACACCTTC.

The chain uses TRBV7-3 and TRBJ2-1; D is possibly TRBD1 (6 bases). The CDR3 has 14 amino acids. Per germline, CDR1 SGHTA and CDR2 FQGTGA. Trimming pared 4 bases from V and 2 bases from J, leaving 9 bases between. This chain's CDR3 is CASSYGQPYNEQFF. CDR3 DNA: TGTGCCAGCAGCTACGGACAGCCCTACAATGAGCAGTTCTTC. The full variable domain, completed using reference TRBV7-3 and TRBJ2-1, is GAGVSQTPSNKVTEKGKYVELRCDPISGHTALYWYRQSLGQGPEFLIYFQGTGAADDSGLPNDRFFAVRPEGSVSTLKIQRTERGDSAVYLCASSYGQPYNEQFFGPGTRLTVL.

The genes are TRBV2 and TRBJ1-4, with a weak D call TRBD1 (5 bases). The CDR3 runs 14 residues. CDR1 SNHLY and CDR2 FYNNEI come from the germline V gene. Trimming stripped 6 bases from V and 8 bases from J, with 16 bases between. This CDR3 is CASRGPLSGEKLFF. The CDR3, as DNA: TGTGCCAGCAGGGGGCCCCTAAGCGGGGAAAAACTGTTTTTT.

The gene calls are TRBV4-2 and TRBJ2-3; 7 nucleotides align to TRBD1. CDR3 length: 18 residues. CDR1 and CDR2 (germline): LGHNA, YNFKEQ. With 1 base clipped from V and 2 bases from J, the junction kept 12 bases outside the gene matches. CDR3 loop: CASSQVGTTGVNTDTQYF. In DNA form, the CDR3 reads TGTGCCAGCAGCCAAGTCGGAACAACAGGGGTAAACACAGATACGCAGTATTTT.

The chain couples TRBV5-1 to TRBJ2-2; D uncertain. Germline CDR1 SGHRS, CDR2 YFSETQ. V lost 4 bases and J 5 bases, leaving 15 bases between the germline ends. CDR3 length equals 15 residues. In DNA form, the CDR3 reads TGCGCCAGCAGCGAGCTAGGTCGGAAGACCGGGGAGCTGTTTTTT. Protein sequence: CASSELGRKTGELFF.

The chain couples TRBV7-2 to TRBJ1-2; D is perhaps TRBD1 (5 bases). The V gene lost 5 bases and the J gene lost 2 bases, with 15 bases spanning the gap. CDR1 is SGHTA and CDR2 is FQGNSA in the germline V gene. The CDR3 is 15 residues long. CDR3 loop: CASSPQPRQNYGYTF. The CDR3, as DNA: TGTGCCAGCAGCCCCCAACCCCGACAGAACTATGGCTACACCTTC.

The chain combines TRBV6-5 with TRBJ2-3, with 9 bases aligning to TRBD2. Germline loops: CDR1 MNHEY, CDR2 SVGAGI. Trimming removed 0 bases from V and 4 bases from J; junction bases left unmatched: 5. The CDR3 sequence is 16 residues long. CDR3 in DNA: TGTGCCAGCAGTTACTCACAGGCGGGGGGGGCAGATACGCAGTATTTT. Translation: CASSYSQAGGADTQYF.

This rearrangement joins TRBV6-2 or TRBV6-3 to TRBJ1-1; D is unclear. CDR1 is MNHEY, CDR2 SVGEGT, per germline. The CDR3 sequence is 12 residues long. The V and J ends lost 2 bases and 6 bases respectively, with 7 bases between them. The CDR3 DNA reads as TGTGCCAGCAGTTACACATCATCTGAAGCTTTCTTT. This codes for CASSYTSSEAFF.

CDR3 region: CASSFTGPGELFF. CDR3 nucleotides: TGCGCCAGCAGCTTTACAGGGCCCGGGGAGCTGTTTTTT. The V gene is TRBV5-1, the J gene TRBJ2-2; possibly TRBD1 for D (6 bases). The germline CDR1 and CDR2 sequences are SGHRS and YFSETQ. CDR3 length: 13 residues. Trimming removed 2 bases at V and 6 bases at J, with 8 bases between.

This clone was seen only a few times. V is TRBV29-1 and J is TRBJ1-2; possible D gene TRBD1, 6 bases. The germline V and J ends were trimmed by 1 base and 4 bases, with 13 bases remaining between them. CDR1 and CDR2 from the germline V gene are SQVTM and ANQGSEA. This CDR3 has 14 residues. In DNA form, the CDR3 reads TGCAGCGTTGAAGTAGGACAGAGTGGCTATGGCTACACCTTC. Protein product: CSVEVGQSGYGYTF. Complete variable domain (other parts from reference TRBV29-1 and TRBJ1-2): SAVISQKPSRDICQRGTSLTIQCQVDSQVTMMFWYRQQPGQSLTLIATANQGSEATYESGFVIDKFPISRPNLTFSTLTVSNMSPEDSSIYLCSVEVGQSGYGYTFGSGTRLTVV.